Shown below are 5 T cell receptor beta chains from a single sample sequenced in a study of breast tumors, draining lymph nodes, adjacent tissues (TCRdb year 2016). The axillary draining lymph nodes of breast cancer patients were the source of the lymph node samples. Preparation of the library involved multiplex PCR. Sequencing took place on an Illumina HiSeq 2000. In-frame beta chains were kept once TCRdb had trimmed the public reads at Q25 with fastp and called clones with MiXCR. Every distinct CDR3 protein forms one entry, paired with its most common genes and DNA. The sample table records more than 200,000 distinct CDR3 sequences; about 34% of these occur just once. The top ten clonotypes cover 1.4% of the sample. Specimen: axillary lymph node tissue. Source of these receptors: a female donor with breast cancer. Some clones in this sample may be carry-over from other donors' samples.

This clonotype was detected only once. The J gene is TRBJ2-3, the V gene TRBV20-1; 9 positions match TRBD2. CDR1 DFQATT and CDR2 SNEGSKA come from the germline V gene (reference sequence). Trimming removed 6 bases from V and 0 bases from J; junction bases left unmatched: 4. The CDR3 is made up of 14 amino acids. In nucleotides, the CDR3 is TGCAGTGCCCGGACTAGCGCGAGCACAGATACGCAGTATTTT. Amino acids: CSARTSASTDTQYF.

This chain joins TRBV6-5 and TRBJ1-1; tentative D call: TRBD1 (5 bases). The CDR3 sequence is 13 residues long. Trimming left V 6 bases short and J 1 base short, with 9 bases between. Germline loops: CDR1 MNHEY, CDR2 SVGAGI. The chain's CDR3 is CASSWGRNTEAFF. DNA for the CDR3: TGTGCCAGCAGCTGGGGGAGGAACACTGAAGCTTTCTTT.

This clonotype has only a few counts. The chain uses TRBV6-1 and TRBJ2-3; TRBD2 matches at 15 bases. After removal of 4 bases from V and 5 bases from J, the junction contained 4 bases not matched to a gene. This CDR3 region has 16 residues. Germline CDR1 MNHNS, CDR2 SASEGT. In nucleotides, the CDR3 is TGTGCCAGCAGTGCCGGACTAGCGGGAGGGTTAGATACGCAGTATTTT. This codes for CASSAGLAGGLDTQYF.

In this sample, this clonotype turned up many times. The CDR3 reads CSARDPSGSFSYNEQFF. The CDR3 nucleotides are TGCAGTGCTAGAGACCCTAGCGGGAGTTTCTCCTACAATGAGCAGTTCTTC. This rearrangement joins TRBV20-1 to TRBJ2-1; TRBD2 matches 10 bases. Trimming at V came to 0 bases and at J to 0 bases, leaving 5 bases not matched to a gene. The CDR3 extends over 17 amino acids. Germline CDR1 and CDR2: DFQATT and SNEGSKA (reference sequence).

This chain uses TRBV29-1 with TRBJ2-6; tentative D call: TRBD1 (5 bases). This CDR3 has 14 amino acids. V was shortened by 2 bases and J by 3 bases, with 8 bases between the two germline ends. The germline V gene has CDR1 SQVTM and CDR2 ANQGSEA. The CDR3 DNA reads as TGCAGCGTTGAACAAAGGGGTGGGGCCAACGTCCTGACTTTC. Translating it yields CSVEQRGGANVLTF.